Following are 24 T cell receptor beta chains from one sample sequenced in a study of shared clonotypes between healthy human individuals. This table comes from immunoSEQ multiplex PCR, and its TCRdb copy is limited to in-frame clones, with some not included. The sample records about 1 million clones, approximately 80% being singletons. Material: memory CD4+ T cells from PBMCs. Subset denoted: CD45RA-negative fraction. These receptors were collected from a man aged 18 to 30 in good health. Some clones in this sample may be carry-over from other donors' samples.

V gene TRBV4-3 combines with J gene TRBJ2-1; 7 positions agree with TRBD2. The length of the CDR3 is 15 residues. V was pared by 6 bases and J by 2 bases, with 7 bases of the junction left unmatched. CDR1 LGHNA and CDR2 YSLEER come from the germline V gene. CDR3 in amino acids: CASSLRRGAYNEQFF. The CDR3 region has the DNA TGCGCCAGCAGTCTTCGTCGGGGGGCCTACAATGAGCAGTTCTTC.

The DNA of the CDR3 is TGTGCCAGCAGCTTAGTATCCCAGCGGGCAACGAACACCGGGGAGCTGTTTTTT. Its translation: CASSLVSQRATNTGELFF. This chain links TRBV7-6 with TRBJ2-2; D possibly corresponds to TRBD2 (6 bases). The CDR3 is 18 amino acids. V was clipped by 1 base and J by 0 bases, with 15 bases between them. CDR1 and CDR2 from the germline V gene are SGHVS and FNYEAQ.

The CDR3 is CASSFYSAGTRGVIGQYF. CDR3 nucleotides: TGTGCCAGCAGCTTTTACTCAGCCGGGACCAGGGGGGTGATCGGGCAGTACTTC. V usage is TRBV27 and J usage is TRBJ2-7; tentative D call: TRBD1 (7 bases). V lost 6 bases, J lost 9 bases, and 33 bases lay in between. Germline CDR1 reads MNHEY; CDR2 reads SMNVEV (reference sequence). The CDR3 loop spans 18 amino acids.

The chain links TRBV12-5 to TRBJ2-5; unclear D gene. Trimming removed 8 bases at V and 1 base at J, with 11 bases between. Germline CDR1 LGHNT, CDR2 FRNRAP. CDR3 length equals 13 residues. CDR3 sequence (DNA): TGTGCTAGTTCCGCGTCCGGCCAAGAGACCCAGTACTTC. Its protein product is CASSASGQETQYF.

The chain joins TRBV6-1 to TRBJ1-2; D perhaps matches TRBD1 (6 bases). With 7 bases removed from V and 1 base from J, the gap between germline ends came to 10 bases. The CDR3 is made up of 13 amino acids. Per germline, CDR1 MNHNS and CDR2 SASEGT. In DNA form, the CDR3 reads TGTGCCAGCATCGGGGGCAATAACTATGGCTACACCTTC. Translating it yields CASIGGNNYGYTF.

The J gene is TRBJ1-2, the V gene TRBV28, with D unresolved. This CDR3 spans 11 amino acids. Trimming removed 6 bases from V and 5 bases from J, with 7 bases in between. Germline CDR1 MDHEN, CDR2 SYDVKM. The DNA for the CDR3 is TGTGCCAGCAGCAGAGCATATGGCTACACCTTC. It translates to CASSRAYGYTF.

This chain links TRBV10-3 with TRBJ1-2; 8 bases match TRBD1. The CDR3 extends over 14 amino acids. In germline, CDR1 is ENHRY, CDR2 SYGVKD. The V gene end was trimmed by 6 bases and the J gene end by 4 bases; junction bases not matched to a gene: 7. The CDR3 reads CAIRPGQGGYGYTF. In DNA, the CDR3 is TGTGCCATCAGACCTGGACAGGGAGGCTATGGCTACACCTTC.

This clone was detected a few times. The DNA of the CDR3 is TGTGCCAGCACCCAGGCCGGGGGCTCCTACGAGCAGTACTTC. Protein sequence: CASTQAGGSYEQYF. The rearrangement links TRBV7-2 to TRBJ2-7; TRBD2 is a possible D gene (6 bases). The V end was cut by 7 bases, the J end by 0 bases, with 13 bases between. The CDR3 length is 14 residues. CDR1 and CDR2 from the germline V gene are SGHTA and FQGNSA.

This clone was seen only a few times. The rearrangement uses TRBV6-5 and TRBJ1-1; the D gene is possibly TRBD1 (6 bases). Germline V CDR1 and CDR2: MNHEY, SVGAGI. The CDR3 contains 14 residues. V lost 6 bases to trimming and J lost 2 bases, with 13 bases between them. For the CDR3, the DNA is TGTGCCAGCAGCCTTACAGGGCATAACACTGAAGCTTTCTTT. Translating it yields CASSLTGHNTEAFF.

This chain links TRBV11-2 with TRBJ2-1, with 7 bases fitting TRBD2. The J segment lost 1 base and the V segment lost 5 bases, leaving 8 bases of the junction unmatched. The CDR3 spans 16 residues. The germline V gene encodes CDR1 SGHAT and CDR2 FQNNGV. The CDR3 region is CASSATRGRSYNEQFF. The CDR3 region has the DNA TGTGCCAGCAGCGCTACTCGCGGGAGATCCTACAATGAGCAGTTCTTC.

The chain links TRBV18 to TRBJ2-5; perhaps D is TRBD1 or TRBD2 (6 bases each). Germline CDR1 and CDR2: KGHSH and LQKENI. V was shortened by 8 bases and J by 2 bases, with 12 bases between the two germline ends. The CDR3 is 13 residues long. Here the CDR3 reads CASGGGRQETQYF. CDR3 nucleotide sequence: TGTGCCAGCGGAGGGGGTAGGCAAGAGACCCAGTACTTC.

This chain connects TRBV30 to TRBJ1-2; the D gene is possibly TRBD1 (5 bases). V shed 2 bases and J shed 8 bases, with 12 bases lying between them. Germline-derived CDR1 and CDR2 are GTSNPN and SVGIG (reference sequence). This CDR3 is 12 amino acids long. The CDR3 DNA sequence: TGTGCCTGGAGTCCCTCCCAGGGCGGCTACACCTTC. Protein product: CAWSPSQGGYTF.

Comments on this clone: Other DNA sequences from this sample encode an identical CDR3 as well. V usage is TRBV5-1 and J usage is TRBJ1-2; D may be TRBD1 (5 bases). Germline-derived CDR1 and CDR2 are SGHRS and YFSETQ. V was cut by 4 bases and J by 3 bases, with 7 bases left in between. The CDR3 is 12 amino acids. CDR3 sequence reads: CASSLGHYGYTF. The CDR3 bases are TGCGCCAGCAGCCTGGGACACTATGGCTACACCTTC.

The chain has TRBV11-2 and TRBJ2-7; possibly TRBD2 for D (5 bases). The germline V and J ends were trimmed by 2 bases and 4 bases, with 12 bases remaining between them. In germline, CDR1 is SGHAT, CDR2 FQNNGV. The CDR3 runs to 14 residues. This chain's CDR3 is CASSLIAGGYEQYF. The CDR3 DNA is TGTGCCAGCAGCTTAATTGCGGGCGGGTACGAGCAGTACTTC.

The V call is TRBV7-2, the J call TRBJ1-1; TRBD1 aligns across 7 bases. With 3 bases clipped from V and 1 base from J, the junction kept 5 bases outside the gene matches. Germline V gene data show CDR1 as SGHTA and CDR2 as FQGNSA. This CDR3 has 15 amino acids. The DNA for the CDR3 is TGTGCCAGCAGCTTGTATGGGACAGCGAACACTGAAGCTTTCTTT. Protein: CASSLYGTANTEAFF. The variable domain in full, completed from reference TRBV7-2 and TRBJ1-1, reads GAGVSQSPSNKVTEKGKDVELRCDPISGHTALYWYRQSLGQGLEFLIYFQGNSAPDKSGLPSDRFSAERTGGSVSTLTIQRTQQEDSAVYLCASSLYGTANTEAFFGQGTRLTVV.

CDR3 bases: TGTGCCAGTAAGAGTTTTTTGGGCTCCTACGAGCAGTACTTC. Its translation: CASKSFLGSYEQYF. The chain combines TRBV19 with TRBJ2-7, with no clear D. The CDR3 consists of 14 residues. The V gene lost 7 bases and the J gene lost 0 bases, with 13 bases spanning the gap. Germline lookup yields CDR1 LNHDA and CDR2 SQIVND (reference sequence). Using reference TRBV19 and TRBJ2-7 for the parts outside the CDR3, the full variable domain is DGGITQSPKYLFRKEGQNVTLSCEQNLNHDAMYWYRQDPGQGLRLIYYSQIVNDFQKGDIAEGYSVSREKKESFPLTVTSAQKNPTAFYLCASKSFLGSYEQYFGPGTRLTVT.

This chain connects TRBV9 to TRBJ2-1; weak D call: TRBD2 (6 bases). The V and J ends lost 6 bases and 3 bases respectively, with 22 bases between them. The CDR3 totals 17 residues. Germline-derived CDR1 and CDR2 are SGDLS and YYNGEE. The CDR3 is CASTVGWGAGNYNEQFF. CDR3 sequence (DNA): TGTGCCAGCACGGTCGGTTGGGGCGCGGGGAACTACAATGAGCAGTTCTTC.

In its sample, this clone was seen once. The J gene is TRBJ1-3, the V gene TRBV6-1; D ambiguous. Germline CDR1 and CDR2: MNHNS and SASEGT. This CDR3 region has 13 residues. V was shortened by 2 bases and J by 4 bases, with 6 bases between the two germline ends. In DNA, the CDR3 is TGTGCCAGCAGTGAACGGCGAGGAAACACCATATATTTT. It encodes CASSERRGNTIYF.

The rearrangement joins TRBV6-1 to TRBJ2-1, with 9 bases lining up with TRBD1. The CDR3 runs 16 residues. J lost 6 bases, V lost 2 bases, and 8 bases had no gene match. Germline lookup yields CDR1 MNHNS and CDR2 SASEGT. CDR3 protein: CASSESPDRGGNEQFF. The DNA for the CDR3 is TGTGCCAGCAGTGAATCGCCGGACAGGGGAGGCAATGAGCAGTTCTTC.

This clone was observed a few times. The CDR3 bases are TGTGCCAGCAGTCAAGGGACAGGGGCGTTTTCCTACGAGCAGTACTTC. It encodes CASSQGTGAFSYEQYF. The chain carries TRBV6-1 and TRBJ2-7; 10 bases agree with TRBD1. V trimming: 5 bases; J trimming: 1 base; junction bases outside the gene matches: 8. Germline-derived CDR1 and CDR2 are MNHNS and SASEGT. CDR3 length equals 16 residues.

This clone was counted at least ten times. At the DNA level, this CDR3 is encoded by other sequences in the same sample as well. This chain connects TRBV7-9 to TRBJ1-1; no clear D gene. Per germline, CDR1 SEHNR and CDR2 FQNEAQ (reference sequence). The V end was cut by 2 bases, the J end by 0 bases, with 1 base between. The CDR3 runs to 12 residues. The chain's CDR3 is CASSLMNTEAFF. The CDR3 region has the DNA TGTGCCAGCAGCTTAATGAACACTGAAGCTTTCTTT.

The genes are TRBV7-8 and TRBJ2-7, with D perhaps assigned TRBD1 or TRBD2 (5 bases each). CDR3 length: 14 amino acids. The germline gives CDR1 SGHVS, CDR2 FQNEAQ. V shed 0 bases and J shed 2 bases, with 8 bases lying between them. The CDR3 nucleotides read TGTGCCAGCAGCTTAGCAGGGACCCCCTACGAGCAGTACTTC. As protein: CASSLAGTPYEQYF.

This rearrangement joins TRBV7-2 to TRBJ2-7; perhaps TRBD1 as D (5 bases). The germline CDR1 and CDR2 sequences are SGHTA and FQGNSA. The CDR3 spans 13 residues. V was pared by 5 bases and J by 7 bases, with 15 bases between. CDR3 region: CASSRGHPREQYF. The CDR3 DNA reads as TGTGCCAGCAGCCGTGGACACCCTAGGGAGCAGTACTTC.

The rearrangement links TRBV7-6 to TRBJ2-2; a possible D gene is TRBD2 (5 bases). Per the germline V gene, CDR1 is SGHVS and CDR2 is FNYEAQ. Between the trimmed V and J ends, which lost 6 bases and 6 bases, there was a span of 14 bases. The CDR3 is made up of 14 amino acids. The CDR3 region has the DNA TGTGCCAGCAGATCTCGGGATAGCCCCGGGGAGCTGTTTTTT. It translates to CASRSRDSPGELFF.